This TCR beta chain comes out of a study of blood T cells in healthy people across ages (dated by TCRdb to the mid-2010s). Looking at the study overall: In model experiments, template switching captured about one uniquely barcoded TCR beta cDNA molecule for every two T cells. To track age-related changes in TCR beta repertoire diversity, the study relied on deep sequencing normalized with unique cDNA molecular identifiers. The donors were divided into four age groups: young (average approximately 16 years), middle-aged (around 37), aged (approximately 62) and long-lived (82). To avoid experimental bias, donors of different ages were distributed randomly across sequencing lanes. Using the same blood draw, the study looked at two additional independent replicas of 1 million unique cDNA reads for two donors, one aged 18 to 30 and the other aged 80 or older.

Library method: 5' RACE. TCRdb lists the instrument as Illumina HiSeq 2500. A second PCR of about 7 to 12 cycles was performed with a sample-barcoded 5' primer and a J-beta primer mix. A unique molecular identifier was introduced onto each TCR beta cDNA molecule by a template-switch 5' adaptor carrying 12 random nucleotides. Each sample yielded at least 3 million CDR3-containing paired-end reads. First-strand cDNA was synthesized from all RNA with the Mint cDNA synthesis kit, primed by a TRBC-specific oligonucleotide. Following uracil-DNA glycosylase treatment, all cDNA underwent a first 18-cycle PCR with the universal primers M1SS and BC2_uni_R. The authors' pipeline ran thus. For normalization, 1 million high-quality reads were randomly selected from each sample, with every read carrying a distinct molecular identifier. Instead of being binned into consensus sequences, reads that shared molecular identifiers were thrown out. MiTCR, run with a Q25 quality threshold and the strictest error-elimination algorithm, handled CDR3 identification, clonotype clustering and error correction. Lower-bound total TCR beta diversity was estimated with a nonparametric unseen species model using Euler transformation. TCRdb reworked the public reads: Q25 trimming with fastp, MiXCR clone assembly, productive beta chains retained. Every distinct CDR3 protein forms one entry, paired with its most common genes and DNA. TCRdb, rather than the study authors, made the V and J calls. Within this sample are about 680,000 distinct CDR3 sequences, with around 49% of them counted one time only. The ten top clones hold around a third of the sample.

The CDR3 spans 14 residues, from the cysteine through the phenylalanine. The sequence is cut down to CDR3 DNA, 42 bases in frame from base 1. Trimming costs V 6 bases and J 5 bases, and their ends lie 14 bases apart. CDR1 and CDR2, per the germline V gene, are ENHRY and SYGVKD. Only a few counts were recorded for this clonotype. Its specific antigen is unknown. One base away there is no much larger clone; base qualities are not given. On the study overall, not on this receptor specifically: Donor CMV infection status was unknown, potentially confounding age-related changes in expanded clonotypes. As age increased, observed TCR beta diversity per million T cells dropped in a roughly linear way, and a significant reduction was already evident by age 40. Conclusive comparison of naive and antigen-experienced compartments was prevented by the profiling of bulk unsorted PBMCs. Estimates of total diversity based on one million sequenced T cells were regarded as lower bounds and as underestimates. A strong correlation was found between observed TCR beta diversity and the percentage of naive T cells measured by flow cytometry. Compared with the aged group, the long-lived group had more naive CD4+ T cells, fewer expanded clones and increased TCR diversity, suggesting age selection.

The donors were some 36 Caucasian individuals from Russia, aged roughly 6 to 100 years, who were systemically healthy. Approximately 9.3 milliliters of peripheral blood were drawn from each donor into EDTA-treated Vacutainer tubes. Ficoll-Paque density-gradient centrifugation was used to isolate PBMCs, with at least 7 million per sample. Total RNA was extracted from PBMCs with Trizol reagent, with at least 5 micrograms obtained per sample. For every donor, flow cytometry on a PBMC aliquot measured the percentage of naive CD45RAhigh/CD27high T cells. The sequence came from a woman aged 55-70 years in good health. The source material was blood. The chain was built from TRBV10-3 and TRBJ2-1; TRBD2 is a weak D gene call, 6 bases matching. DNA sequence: TGTGCCATCAGAAACGGGGACTCTCACAATGAGCAGTTCTTC. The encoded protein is CAIRNGDSHNEQFF.